This T cell receptor beta chain is drawn from a study of regulatory T cells in long-lasting Graves disease. This clonotype was detected only a few times. No antigen is known for it. Germline trimming cut 8 bases from V and 2 bases from J; bases unmatched to any gene: 5. Germline loops: CDR1 MNHEY, CDR2 SMNVEV (reference sequence). There are 14 residues in the CDR3. Study observations and caveats: Between persistent patients, a few thousand public clonotypes were shared, exceeding the 966 shared between new patients. Sample size, which was small, may have reduced accuracy.

Documented time point: persistent/refractory GD, antithyroid drugs over 5 years with positive TRAb. PBMCs provided the RNA from which the TCR library was made. Relying on iRepertoire HTBI primers and Arm-PCR of CDR3 regions, the team built TCR beta libraries. TCRdb re-called the multiplex PCR reads with MiXCR, one entry per CDR3 protein. The table records around 500,000 distinct CDR3 sequences, 20% to 25% of them present only once. This TCR derives from a female donor with Graves disease. The material sequenced was peripheral blood mononuclear cells (PBMCs), taken when the disease was refractory, from a patient treated with antithyroid drugs. The chain has TRBV27 and TRBJ1-5; TRBD1 matches 8 bases. The CDR3 DNA reads TGTGCCAGCCGACAGGGGCTGGGCAATCAGCCCCAGCATTTT. Translation: CASRQGLGNQPQHF.